This T cell receptor (beta chain) is drawn from a study of shared clonotypes between healthy human individuals. Across the study: The plates for each donor numbered three CD4 naive, three CD4 memory, two CD8 naive and one CD8 memory.

Germline loops: CDR1 SGHRS, CDR2 YFSETQ. V shed 4 bases and J shed 0 bases, with 19 bases lying between them. The CDR3 has 17 amino acids. Measured with immunoSEQ multiplex PCR; TCRdb has only the in-frame clones, and not every one. Of roughly 2,500,000 clones listed, roughly 93% were seen once; the top ten hold roughly 0.36%. This TCR came from a man aged 18 to 30 in good health. Some clones in this sample may be carry-over from other donors' samples. The sequencing input was naive CD4+ T cells from PBMCs. This sample's subset: CD45RA+ positively selected. The genes are TRBV5-1 and TRBJ1-1; TRBD1 is a possible D gene (6 bases). The CDR3 region has the DNA TGCGCCAGCAGCCGGACGGTGGCAGGGGCCTTGAACACTGAAGCTTTCTTT. Translating gives CASSRTVAGALNTEAFF.